A single sample gave rise to the 6 T cell receptor beta chains below, sequenced in a study of PD-1 blockade in classical Hodgkin lymphoma. This table comes from immunoSEQ multiplex PCR, and its TCRdb copy is limited to in-frame clones, with some not included. This table holds about 21,000 clones, 70% to 90% found once. Specified time point: cycle 4 day 1 (C4D1), after less than 7 weeks of nivolumab. Patients all relapsed after autologous stem cell transplantation, and there was variation in brentuximab vedotin exposure. The specimen was peripheral blood mononuclear cells (PBMCs), collected before the fourth cycle of nivolumab. These receptors originate from a human donor with classical Hodgkin lymphoma.

This chain links TRBV9 with TRBJ1-2; the D gene is possibly TRBD1 (6 bases). Trimming took off 6 bases at V and 8 bases at J, with 17 bases between the two ends. The CDR3 length is 13 residues. CDR1 is SGDLS and CDR2 is YYNGEE in the germline V gene. DNA for the CDR3: TGTGCCAGCAACCCGGGGTCAGGGGAAGGCTACACCTTC. This translates into CASNPGSGEGYTF.

This chain uses TRBV6-5 with TRBJ1-4; D gene ambiguous. The CDR3 contains 15 residues. The V end lost 0 bases, the J end lost 4 bases, and 9 bases lay between the germline ends. Germline CDR1 and CDR2: MNHEY and SVGAGI. CDR3 bases: TGTGCCAGCAGTTACTCAACCAGGATTAATGAAAAACTGTTTTTT. Residues: CASSYSTRINEKLFF.

The V call is TRBV6-1, the J call TRBJ2-5, with D perhaps being TRBD1 or TRBD2 (7 bases each). Trimming took off 4 bases at V and 4 bases at J, with 13 bases between the two ends. Germline assignment: CDR1 MNHNS and CDR2 SASEGT. The CDR3 length is 14 residues. The CDR3 is CASSVGRGGETQYF. The DNA of the CDR3 is TGTGCCAGCAGTGTAGGCAGGGGGGGAGAGACCCAGTACTTC.

The chain employs TRBV29-1 and TRBJ2-7, with TRBD2 identical over 8 bases. The CDR3 sequence is 15 residues long. Germline loops: CDR1 SQVTM, CDR2 ANQGSEA. The J segment lost 3 bases and the V segment lost 6 bases, leaving 13 bases of the junction unmatched. The CDR3: CSVALTSGRLYEQYF. DNA of the CDR3: TGCAGCGTGGCCCTCACTAGCGGTAGGCTCTACGAGCAGTACTTC.

The chain has TRBV28 and TRBJ2-4; 7 bases agree with TRBD2. Germline lookup yields CDR1 MDHEN and CDR2 SYDVKM. The CDR3 length is 15 residues. V gave up 3 bases and J gave up 2 bases; unmatched junction bases: 4. This CDR3 is CASSFPSGTKNIQYF. The CDR3 DNA is TGTGCCAGCAGTTTCCCTAGCGGTACCAAAAACATTCAGTACTTC.

V usage is TRBV10-3 and J usage is TRBJ2-7, with no clear D. CDR1 and CDR2 from the germline V gene are ENHRY and SYGVKD. The V end was cut by 3 bases, the J end by 4 bases, with 16 bases between. CDR3 size: 15 residues. The CDR3 nucleotides are TGTGCCATCAGTGATCACACGACCGAGAAATACGAGCAGTACGTC. Protein: CAISDHTTEKYEQYV.